The 30 T cell receptor beta chains presented below share a single source sample, sequenced in a study of identical twins. MiXCR, run by TCRdb on the 5' RACE reads, gives a single entry per CDR3 protein. The sample holds under 450,000 distinct CDR3 sequences; around 20% are singletons and the top ten take roughly 12%. Material: naive T cells sorted from blood. These receptors all come from a man aged 50-60 years in good health.

The chain is built from TRBV5-5 and TRBJ2-3, with D possibly being TRBD2 (6 bases). This CDR3 contains 16 residues. In germline, CDR1 is SGHKS, CDR2 YYEKEE (reference sequence). Trimming removed 4 bases at V and 6 bases at J, with 21 bases between. CDR3 protein: CASSRLGTGVRDTQYF. The CDR3 DNA follows: TGTGCCAGCAGCCGGCTGGGAACGGGGGTGAGGGATACGCAGTATTTT.

This clonotype was counted at least ten times. The gene calls are TRBV6-2 or TRBV6-3 and TRBJ1-1, with 8 positions matching TRBD1. Germline CDR1 and CDR2: MNHEY and SVGEGT. Trimming at V came to 7 bases and at J to 1 base, leaving 8 bases not matched to a gene. This CDR3 has 15 residues. CDR3 DNA sequence: TGTGCCAGCAACGGACAGGGTAGGAGGAACACTGAAGCTTTCTTT. This translates into CASNGQGRRNTEAFF.

There are many counts of this clonotype. J is TRBJ2-5 and V is TRBV27; weak D call: TRBD1 (6 bases). V was cut by 3 bases and J by 3 bases, with 20 bases left in between. This CDR3 contains 17 residues. From germline, CDR1 is MNHEY and CDR2 SMNVEV (reference sequence). Here the CDR3 DNA reads TGTGCCAGCAGTTTGTATCCGGGTCCTAGGGGGAAAGAGACCCAGTACTTC. As protein: CASSLYPGPRGKETQYF.

The chain carries TRBV15 and TRBJ2-7; perhaps TRBD2 as D (5 bases). The CDR3 length is 16 residues. In germline, CDR1 is LNHNV, CDR2 YYDKDF (reference sequence). The V end lost 0 bases, the J end lost 3 bases, and 15 bases lay between the germline ends. The CDR3 spells CATSRDPARTYYEQYF. CDR3 sequence (DNA): TGTGCCACCAGCAGAGACCCGGCTAGGACTTACTACGAGCAGTACTTC.

This clonotype was recorded a few times. The genes are TRBV7-9 and TRBJ2-1; 15 positions agree with TRBD2. V lost 2 bases, J lost 7 bases, and 3 bases stayed unmatched. The CDR3 runs 16 residues. From germline, CDR1 is SEHNR and CDR2 FQNEAQ (reference sequence). Here the CDR3 reads CASSLSGTSGRNEQFF. The CDR3 DNA reads TGTGCCAGCAGCTTATCCGGGACTAGCGGGAGGAATGAGCAGTTCTTC.

This clonotype was recorded a few times. V is TRBV25-1 and J is TRBJ1-1, with TRBD1 matching 10 bases. Trimming removed 8 bases from V and 4 bases from J; junction bases left unmatched: 10. The length of the CDR3 is 15 residues. Germline-derived CDR1 and CDR2 are MGHDK and SYGVNS. The CDR3 loop is CASSRQGAGGTEAFF. In nucleotides, the CDR3 is TGTGCCAGCTCCAGACAGGGGGCTGGGGGCACTGAAGCTTTCTTT.

The rearrangement links TRBV6-2 or TRBV6-3 to TRBJ2-1; 12 bases align to TRBD2. V trimming: 7 bases; J trimming: 7 bases; junction bases outside the gene matches: 2. Germline CDR1 MNHEY, CDR2 SVGEGT. CDR3 length equals 13 residues. This CDR3 reads CASNGLAGNEQFF. The CDR3 nucleotides read TGTGCCAGCAATGGACTAGCGGGAAATGAGCAGTTCTTC.

CDR3 sequence: CATSVGLAGELFF. Here the CDR3 DNA reads TGTGCCACCAGTGTGGGACTAGCCGGGGAGCTGTTTTTT. The chain uses TRBV24-1 and TRBJ2-2, with 8 bases that match TRBD2. The CDR3 has 13 amino acids. V gave up 5 bases and J gave up 6 bases; unmatched junction bases: 1. Per the germline V gene, CDR1 is KGHDR and CDR2 is SFDVKD.

The chain uses TRBV10-3 and TRBJ2-7; 13 bases are a match to TRBD2. In germline, CDR1 is ENHRY, CDR2 SYGVKD. This CDR3 region has 15 residues. After removal of 9 bases from V and 5 bases from J, the junction contained 10 bases not matched to a gene. CDR3 nucleotides: TGTGCCATTGCCCCTACGGGGACTAGCGGGGACGAGCAGTACTTC. Protein sequence: CAIAPTGTSGDEQYF.

This clonotype was observed many times. J is TRBJ2-1 and V is TRBV7-9; 7 positions agree with TRBD1. The germline gives CDR1 SEHNR, CDR2 FQNEAQ (reference sequence). CDR3 size: 14 residues. Germline trimming cut 5 bases from V and 5 bases from J; bases unmatched to any gene: 6. The CDR3 here is CASSLRDRNNEQFF. The DNA for the CDR3 is TGTGCCAGCAGCCTTAGGGACAGAAACAATGAGCAGTTCTTC.

This chain joins TRBV21-1 and TRBJ2-7; TRBD1 reflects the table's D call only, with no check against the DNA. TRBV21-1 has pseudogene status. The CDR3 contains 15 residues. DNA for the CDR3: TGTGCCAGCAGCATGGCGACAAGGGAAACCTACGAGCAGTACTTC. This codes for CASSMATRETYEQYF.

Only a few counts were recorded for this clonotype. The V and J genes are TRBV4-1 and TRBJ2-1; a weak D match, TRBD2 (6 bases). Trimming took off 0 bases at V and 12 bases at J, with 15 bases between the two ends. This CDR3 is built from 14 residues. Looked up from germline, CDR1 is MGHRA and CDR2 is YSYEKL. CDR3 nucleotides: TGCGCCAGCAGCCAAGAGCTAGCGTCGGAACGGCAGTTCTTC. Protein sequence: CASSQELASERQFF.

The J gene is TRBJ1-1, the V gene TRBV12-3 or TRBV12-4; 7 nucleotides agree with TRBD1. Trimming cost V 5 bases and J 4 bases; bases outside gene matches: 4. The CDR3 is made up of 13 amino acids. The CDR3 nucleotides are TGTGCCAGCAGTCCAGAGGGGGCCACTGAAGCTTTCTTT. Translated, it gives CASSPEGATEAFF.

This clonotype was seen repeatedly, ten times or more. V and J are TRBV5-5 and TRBJ2-5, with D perhaps matching TRBD1 (5 bases). This CDR3 comprises 15 residues. Per germline, CDR1 SGHKS and CDR2 YYEKEE (reference sequence). V lost 0 bases, J lost 4 bases, and 13 bases lay in between. CDR3 loop: CASSLAQGWGETQYF. In DNA, the CDR3 is TGTGCCAGCAGCTTGGCCCAGGGTTGGGGAGAGACCCAGTACTTC.

J is TRBJ1-5 and V is TRBV19, with D uncertain. The germline V gene encodes CDR1 LNHDA and CDR2 SQIVND (reference sequence). V was clipped by 7 bases and J by 5 bases, with 18 bases between them. The CDR3 runs to 15 residues. The CDR3 reads CASTKGRAVDQPQHF. The CDR3 nucleotides read TGTGCCAGTACCAAAGGGAGGGCCGTGGATCAGCCCCAGCATTTT.

Only a few counts were recorded for this clonotype. This chain links TRBV6-4 with TRBJ2-3; D not resolved. The ends were cut back, 6 bases at V and 11 bases at J, with 12 bases in the middle. The CDR3 contains 11 residues. The germline V gene encodes CDR1 MRHNA and CDR2 SNTAGT. The CDR3 protein is CASSLTELQYF. Here the CDR3 DNA reads TGTGCCAGCAGCCTTACAGAACTGCAGTATTTT.

This clonotype was picked up a small number of times. CDR3 in amino acids: CASRRTGGMNTEAFF. CDR3 coding DNA: TGTGCCAGCAGACGGACAGGGGGCATGAACACTGAAGCTTTCTTT. The chain joins TRBV2 to TRBJ1-1; 11 positions agree with TRBD1. The length of the CDR3 is 15 residues. The trim removed 6 bases at V and 0 bases at J, leaving 3 bases unmatched. Germline lookup yields CDR1 SNHLY and CDR2 FYNNEI.

The V call is TRBV4-1, the J call TRBJ1-6, with 7 bases fitting TRBD1. V lost 0 bases, J lost 6 bases, and 2 bases stayed unmatched. The length of the CDR3 is 15 residues. CDR1 is MGHRA and CDR2 is YSYEKL in the germline V gene. The CDR3 sequence: CASSQDDRANSPLHF. CDR3 sequence (DNA): TGCGCCAGCAGCCAAGATGACAGGGCTAATTCACCCCTCCACTTT.

This clonotype has a handful of counts. This sequence joins TRBV5-1 and TRBJ2-7; maybe TRBD2 (5 bases). The CDR3 runs 15 residues. Germline assignment: CDR1 SGHRS and CDR2 YFSETQ. V lost 3 bases to trimming and J lost 0 bases, with 13 bases between them. CDR3 protein: CASSSETGSSYEQYF. CDR3 nucleotides: TGCGCCAGCAGCTCAGAGACTGGGAGCTCCTACGAGCAGTACTTC.

In this sample, this clonotype turned up many times. The chain recombines TRBV5-6 with TRBJ1-1; D is unclear. V lost 2 bases and J 6 bases, leaving 5 bases between the germline ends. The germline CDR1 and CDR2 sequences are SGHDT and YYEEEE. The CDR3 is made up of 11 amino acids. The CDR3 here is CASSLGPEAFF. CDR3 sequence (DNA): TGTGCCAGCAGCTTAGGGCCTGAAGCTTTCTTT.

The chain uses TRBV5-5 and TRBJ2-3, with a possible D match to TRBD2 (6 bases). This CDR3 is 17 amino acids long. Germline V gene lookup returns CDR1 SGHKS and CDR2 YYEKEE (reference sequence). The V and J ends lost 2 bases and 0 bases respectively, with 16 bases between them. CDR3 region: CASSLSHWAGSTDTQYF. The CDR3 region has the DNA TGTGCCAGCAGCTTAAGTCATTGGGCGGGGAGCACAGATACGCAGTATTTT.

The J gene is TRBJ2-1, the V gene TRBV9, with TRBD2 matching 8 bases. CDR1 is SGDLS, CDR2 YYNGEE, per germline. The CDR3 spans 14 residues. Losses at the gene ends were 3 bases for V and 3 bases for J; bases not matched to a gene: 2. CDR3 bases: TGTGCCAGCAGCGCCGGGACTAGCTACAATGAGCAGTTCTTC. Translated: CASSAGTSYNEQFF.

This clonotype was observed at least ten times. The V and J genes are TRBV5-1 and TRBJ2-1, with TRBD2 matching 10 bases. CDR1 and CDR2 (germline): SGHRS, YFSETQ. The CDR3 sequence is 14 residues long. Trimming took 5 bases from V and 8 from J; bases not matched to a gene: 7. CDR3 protein: CASRIIAGGYEQFF. The CDR3 nucleotides read TGCGCCAGCAGAATCATAGCGGGGGGCTATGAGCAGTTCTTC.

This chain joins TRBV27 and TRBJ2-7, with TRBD2 matching 8 bases. Per germline, CDR1 MNHEY and CDR2 SMNVEV (reference sequence). CDR3 length: 13 residues. The V and J ends lost 8 bases and 3 bases, in that order; junction bases with no gene match: 6. CDR3 DNA: TGTGCCAGCTGCGGGGGGATAGGCTACGAGCAGTACTTC. It yields the protein CASCGGIGYEQYF.

V and J are TRBV4-2 and TRBJ2-4; 12 bases are a match to TRBD2. Trimming removed 1 base from V and 0 bases from J; junction bases left unmatched: 16. This CDR3 has 22 residues. Germline V gene data show CDR1 as LGHNA and CDR2 as YNFKEQ. CDR3: CASSQVLARTSGANLAKNIQYF. Written as DNA, the CDR3 is TGTGCCAGCAGCCAAGTACTTGCTCGGACTAGCGGGGCCAATCTAGCCAAAAACATTCAGTACTTC.

This clonotype was observed a few times. The CDR3 loop reads CASTSSTNNSPLHF. The CDR3 region has the DNA TGTGCCAGCACTTCGAGTACGAATAATTCACCCCTCCACTTT. The chain recombines TRBV28 with TRBJ1-6; D ambiguous. Trimming took 7 bases from V and 5 from J, leaving 12 bases between them. Germline assignment: CDR1 MDHEN and CDR2 SYDVKM. The CDR3 extends over 14 amino acids.

The rearrangement joins TRBV29-1 to TRBJ2-7, with a tentative D call TRBD2 (6 bases). The CDR3 runs to 10 residues. The V end was cut by 6 bases, the J end by 7 bases, with 10 bases between. In germline, CDR1 is SQVTM, CDR2 ANQGSEA. In nucleotides, the CDR3 is TGCAGCGTCTCCGGGACTGAGCAGTACTTC. This codes for CSVSGTEQYF.

The rearrangement links TRBV7-9 to TRBJ2-1; TRBD2 matches 9 bases. The V gene's germline CDR1 is SEHNR and CDR2 FQNEAQ (reference sequence). Trimming took 5 bases from V and 7 from J; bases not matched to a gene: 15. The CDR3 length is 17 residues. The CDR3 DNA is TGTGCCAGCAGCGAAACATTAGCGGGAGCGGGGCGTAATGAGCAGTTCTTC. Its translation: CASSETLAGAGRNEQFF.

This clonotype was observed many times. V and J are TRBV6-2 or TRBV6-3 and TRBJ2-1; 10 bases match TRBD1. V lost 6 bases and J lost 7; bases outside the gene matches: 6. CDR1 and CDR2 (germline): MNHEY, SVGEGT. The CDR3 contains 14 residues. As DNA, the CDR3 is TGTGCCAGCAGGCCGCCGGGACAGGGGAATGAGCAGTTCTTC. Translation gives CASRPPGQGNEQFF.

This clonotype has a count of ten or more. This chain connects TRBV20-1 to TRBJ1-5; D not certain. Trimming stripped 1 base from V and 6 bases from J, with 10 bases between. This CDR3 is 13 amino acids long. CDR1 is DFQATT and CDR2 is SNEGSKA in the germline V gene (reference sequence). The CDR3 loop reads CSARVPGAQPQHF. CDR3 coding DNA: TGCAGTGCTAGAGTTCCGGGAGCTCAGCCCCAGCATTTT.